This passage covers 21 T cell receptor beta chains from one sample sequenced in a study of blood T cell repertoires in COVID-19. TCRdb's table, derived via immunoSEQ multiplex PCR, lists solely in-frame clones and lacks some. The repertoire consists of 200,000 to 300,000 clones, with about nine tenths occurring once and the leading ten covering about 1.6%. What was sequenced was peripheral blood. All receptors derive from a woman in her forties who had recovered from COVID-19.

This chain links TRBV2 with TRBJ2-7, with TRBD1 as a possible D gene (6 bases). Trimming pared 6 bases from V and 4 bases from J, leaving 10 bases between. The CDR3 has 12 residues. Germline CDR1 is SNHLY and CDR2 is FYNNEI. CDR3 protein: CASRVQGYEQYF. The CDR3 DNA follows: TGTGCCAGCAGAGTACAGGGATACGAGCAGTACTTC.

This clone occurred a few times. Different DNA sequences within this sample yield the same CDR3. The J gene is TRBJ1-2, the V gene TRBV6-5; unclear D gene. Per germline, CDR1 MNHEY and CDR2 SVGAGI. This CDR3 has 11 residues. The V gene lost 4 bases and the J gene lost 4 bases, with 4 bases spanning the gap. CDR3: CASSSGYGYTF. The CDR3 nucleotides are TGTGCCAGCAGTTCCGGCTATGGCTACACCTTC.

The V gene is TRBV5-1, the J gene TRBJ2-1; tentatively, D is TRBD1 (5 bases). CDR1 SGHRS and CDR2 YFSETQ come from the germline V gene. V lost 5 bases to trimming and J lost 0 bases, with 6 bases between them. This CDR3 contains 13 residues. The CDR3 protein is CASRGRSYNEQFF. CDR3 DNA sequence: TGCGCCAGCAGGGGGCGCTCCTACAATGAGCAGTTCTTC.

This chain connects TRBV19 to TRBJ1-4; no clear D. CDR3 length: 13 residues. Trimming shortened V by 0 bases and J by 15 bases, and 14 bases separated the two germline ends. CDR1 and CDR2 from the germline V gene are LNHDA and SQIVND (reference sequence). In DNA, the CDR3 is TGTGCCAGTAGTATAGAACGGCAGAAGAGGGTGTTTTTT. Translation gives CASSIERQKRVFF.

With respect to this clone: Additional DNA sequences in this sample encode the identical CDR3. The chain couples TRBV5-1 to TRBJ2-5, with 8 bases identical to TRBD2. The CDR3 runs 14 residues. V was clipped by 1 base and J by 3 bases; unmatched bases: 2. Germline values: CDR1 SGHRS, CDR2 YFSETQ. The chain's CDR3 is CASSLSGGEETQYF. In DNA form, the CDR3 reads TGCGCCAGCAGCTTGTCCGGGGGGGAAGAGACCCAGTACTTC.

The V gene is TRBV5-4, the J gene TRBJ2-2, with D perhaps matching TRBD2 (6 bases). CDR3 length: 16 residues. Germline V gene data show CDR1 as SGHNT and CDR2 as YYREEE (reference sequence). V lost 0 bases and J lost 7, with 16 bases in between. This CDR3 is CASSLEATGDDGELFF. CDR3 bases: TGTGCCAGCAGCTTGGAGGCAACGGGGGACGACGGGGAGCTGTTTTTT.

The rearrangement links TRBV5-5 to TRBJ2-7; TRBD2 aligns across 7 bases. Germline V gene sequence: CDR1 SGHKS, CDR2 YYEKEE (reference sequence). The CDR3 extends over 16 amino acids. Trimming at V came to 4 bases and at J to 5 bases, leaving 15 bases not matched to a gene. The CDR3 nucleotides are TGTGCCAGCAGCCCAGCAAACCGACTAGCCGGTCACGAGCAGTACTTC. Translating gives CASSPANRLAGHEQYF. Combining the CDR3 with reference TRBV5-5 and TRBJ2-7 gives the whole variable domain DAGVTQSPTHLIKTRGQQVTLRCSPISGHKSVSWYQQVLGQGPQFIFQYYEKEERGRGNFPDRFSARQFPNYSSELNVNALLLGDSALYLCASSPANRLAGHEQYFGPGTRLTVT.

In the case of this clone: The same CDR3 arises from other DNA sequences in this sample as well. V gene TRBV2 combines with J gene TRBJ1-2; 7 positions match TRBD1. Germline-derived CDR1 and CDR2 are SNHLY and FYNNEI. V lost 5 bases and J lost 2; bases outside the gene matches: 2. This CDR3 region has 13 residues. The CDR3 spells CASSRDSNYGYTF. CDR3 in DNA: TGTGCCAGCAGTCGGGACAGCAACTATGGCTACACCTTC.

The chain is built from TRBV6-6 and TRBJ2-5, with 8 nucleotides matching TRBD1. The germline gives CDR1 MNHNY, CDR2 SVGAGI (reference sequence). This CDR3 contains 17 residues. Losses at the gene ends were 5 bases for V and 5 bases for J; bases not matched to a gene: 16. DNA of the CDR3: TGTGCCAGCAGTCTTGACAGGGGAGGCTTTTATTCGGAGACCCAGTACTTC. Protein: CASSLDRGGFYSETQYF.

The rearrangement uses TRBV11-2 and TRBJ1-2; D not resolved. Trimming took off 4 bases at V and 3 bases at J, with 15 bases between the two ends. The germline gives CDR1 SGHAT, CDR2 FQNNGV. The CDR3 has 15 amino acids. The CDR3 region is CASSSRIRVDYGYTF. CDR3 nucleotides: TGTGCCAGCAGCTCCCGCATACGGGTCGACTATGGCTACACCTTC. Combining the CDR3 with reference TRBV11-2 and TRBJ1-2 gives the whole variable domain EAGVAQSPRYKIIEKRQSVAFWCNPISGHATLYWYQQILGQGPKLLIQFQNNGVVDDSQLPKDRFSAERLKGVDSTLKIQPAKLEDSAVYLCASSSRIRVDYGYTFGSGTRLTVV.

This clone was observed a few times. The CDR3 DNA follows: TGTGCCAGCAAGGCTCAGGGCACAAGCTATGGCTACACCTTC. Protein: CASKAQGTSYGYTF. The rearrangement uses TRBV7-2 and TRBJ1-2; D possibly corresponds to TRBD1 (5 bases). V was shortened by 7 bases and J by 4 bases, with 16 bases between the two germline ends. The CDR3 sequence is 14 residues long. Germline V CDR1 and CDR2: SGHTA, FQGNSA.

The genes are TRBV6-5 and TRBJ1-4, with 9 positions matching TRBD1. Germline trimming cut 6 bases from V and 8 bases from J; bases unmatched to any gene: 4. The CDR3 length is 13 residues. Germline-derived CDR1 and CDR2 are MNHEY and SVGAGI. DNA for the CDR3: TGTGCCAGCAGAAGGGACAGGGAGGAAAAACTGTTTTTT. Amino acids: CASRRDREEKLFF.

This clone was counted once. CDR3 nucleotide sequence: TGTGCCAGCAGTGCCTGGAGGAGCGGGGGGTCCACAGATACGCAGTATTTT. Translating gives CASSAWRSGGSTDTQYF. This rearrangement joins TRBV6-1 to TRBJ2-3; 9 bases agree with TRBD2. CDR1 MNHNS and CDR2 SASEGT come from the germline V gene. The CDR3 spans 17 residues. V lost 4 bases to trimming and J lost 2 bases; unmatched junction nucleotides: 10.

There are a few counts of this clone. The chain recombines TRBV5-8 with TRBJ2-5, with no clear D. The ends were cut back, 3 bases at V and 8 bases at J, with 8 bases in the middle. Per the germline V gene, CDR1 is SGHTS and CDR2 is YDEGEE. This CDR3 comprises 11 residues. In DNA, the CDR3 is TGTGCCAGCAGCTCGAGAGGCACCCAGTACTTC. Its translation: CASSSRGTQYF.

The chain uses TRBV9 and TRBJ2-2; maybe TRBD2 (6 bases). This CDR3 comprises 13 residues. V shed 6 bases and J shed 4 bases, with 10 bases lying between them. Germline assignment: CDR1 SGDLS and CDR2 YYNGEE. The CDR3 sequence: CASNRGGTGELFF. The CDR3 DNA follows: TGTGCCAGCAACCGGGGAGGCACCGGGGAGCTGTTTTTT.

The chain links TRBV7-9 to TRBJ2-7; no firm D call. This CDR3 spans 14 amino acids. Per germline, CDR1 SEHNR and CDR2 FQNEAQ (reference sequence). Trimming shortened V by 1 base and J by 2 bases, and 9 bases separated the two germline ends. CDR3 region: CASSLGHRPYEQYF. CDR3 nucleotides: TGTGCCAGCAGCTTAGGCCACAGACCCTACGAGCAGTACTTC. Together with reference TRBV7-9 and TRBJ2-7, the CDR3 gives the full variable domain: DTGVSQNPRHKITKRGQNVTFRCDPISEHNRLYWYRQTLGQGPEFLTYFQNEAQLEKSRLLSDRFSAERPKGSFSTLEIQRTEQGDSAMYLCASSLGHRPYEQYFGPGTRLTVT.

This clone was observed a single time. The gene calls are TRBV4-3 and TRBJ2-4, with D perhaps matching TRBD1 (5 bases). Per germline, CDR1 LGHNA and CDR2 YSLEER. V lost 0 bases and J lost 0, with 12 bases in between. This CDR3 contains 17 residues. The CDR3: CASSQDFAGSAKNIQYF. DNA of the CDR3: TGCGCCAGCAGCCAAGATTTTGCAGGGTCAGCCAAAAACATTCAGTACTTC.

V is TRBV4-1 and J is TRBJ2-7, with a tentative D call TRBD1 (5 bases). V gave up 0 bases and J gave up 3 bases, with 12 bases separating them. The V gene's germline CDR1 is MGHRA and CDR2 YSYEKL. The CDR3 spans 15 residues. The CDR3: CASSQEATVNYEQYF. DNA for the CDR3: TGCGCCAGCAGCCAAGAAGCGACAGTGAACTACGAGCAGTACTTC.

V and J are TRBV5-1 and TRBJ2-5, with 8 positions matching TRBD2. Trimming removed 4 bases from V and 1 base from J; junction bases left unmatched: 3. This CDR3 has 14 amino acids. Germline CDR1 reads SGHRS; CDR2 reads YFSETQ. The CDR3 DNA reads TGCGCCAGCAGCATGGGGACTAGCCAAGAGACCCAGTACTTC. Protein product: CASSMGTSQETQYF. Using reference TRBV5-1 and TRBJ2-5 for the parts outside the CDR3, the full variable domain is KAGVTQTPRYLIKTRGQQVTLSCSPISGHRSVSWYQQTPGQGLQFLFEYFSETQRNKGNFPGRFSGRQFSNSRSEMNVSTLELGDSALYLCASSMGTSQETQYFGPGTRLLVL.

The V call is TRBV7-6, the J call TRBJ2-1, with 7 positions matching TRBD1. This CDR3 comprises 15 residues. Trimming removed 5 bases from V and 4 bases from J; junction bases left unmatched: 8. Germline V lookup: CDR1 SGHVS, CDR2 FNYEAQ. CDR3 in DNA: TGTGCCAGCAGCCTGGGGGACAGCATTTACAATGAGCAGTTCTTC. It yields the protein CASSLGDSIYNEQFF.

This clone occurred a few times. The chain has TRBV7-2 and TRBJ1-2, with D possibly TRBD1 on 6 matching bases. This CDR3 is built from 12 residues. The germline gives CDR1 SGHTA, CDR2 FQGNSA. V dropped 7 bases and J dropped 8 bases, with 14 bases sitting between them. The chain's CDR3 is CASTWGGAGYTF. The CDR3 nucleotides read TGTGCCAGCACCTGGGGGGGGGCCGGCTACACCTTC.